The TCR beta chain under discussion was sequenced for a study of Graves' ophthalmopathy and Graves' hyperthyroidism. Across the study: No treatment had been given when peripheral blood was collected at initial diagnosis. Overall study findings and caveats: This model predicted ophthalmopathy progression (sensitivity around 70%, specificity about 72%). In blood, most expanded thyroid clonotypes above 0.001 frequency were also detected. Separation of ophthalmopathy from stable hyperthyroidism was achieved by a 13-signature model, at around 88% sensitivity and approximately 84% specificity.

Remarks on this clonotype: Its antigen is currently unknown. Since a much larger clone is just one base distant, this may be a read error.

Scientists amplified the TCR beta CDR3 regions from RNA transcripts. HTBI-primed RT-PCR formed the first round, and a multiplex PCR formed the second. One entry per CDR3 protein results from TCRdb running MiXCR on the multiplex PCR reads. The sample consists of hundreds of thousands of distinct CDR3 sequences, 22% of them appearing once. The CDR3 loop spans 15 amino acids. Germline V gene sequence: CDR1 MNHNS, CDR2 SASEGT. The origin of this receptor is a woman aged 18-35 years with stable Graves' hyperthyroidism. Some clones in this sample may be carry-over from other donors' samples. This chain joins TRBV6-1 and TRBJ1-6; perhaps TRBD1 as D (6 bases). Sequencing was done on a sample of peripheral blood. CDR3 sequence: CASSPGTKKNSHLHF. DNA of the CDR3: TGTGCCAGCAGCCCGGGGACAAAGAAGAATTCACACCTCCACTTT.